The 20 T cell receptor beta chains given below trace back to one sample, sequenced in a study of T cell responses to AZD1222 COVID-19 vaccine (dated by TCRdb to the early 2020s). Read against the paper, the sample's time point label means: baseline before first vaccination. Libraries were prepared through the immunoSEQ multiplex PCR assay. The immuneACCESS repertoire file appears here via TCRdb, limited to in-frame rearrangements. These files lack a portion of the clones; in checked studies, under half of the deficit traces to unresolved V genes, and the cause of the others is not known. The sample table holds about 120,000 clones, of which around 85% were seen once. Over 5% of the sample is held by the ten biggest clonotypes. The input for sequencing was peripheral blood, taken on day 0 of AZD1222 vaccination. The source of these receptors is an adult in good health.

The chain carries TRBV25-1 and TRBJ2-3; D is unclear. The V and J ends lost 6 bases and 5 bases respectively, with 12 bases between them. The germline V gene encodes CDR1 MGHDK and CDR2 SYGVNS. The CDR3 sequence is 13 residues long. The CDR3 DNA reads TGTGCCAGCAGCCCCCCCGGGCGAGATACGCAGTATTTT. Translating gives CASSPPGRDTQYF.

The J gene is TRBJ1-4, the V gene TRBV28; possible D gene TRBD1, 6 bases. Trimming removed 5 bases from V and 6 bases from J, with 16 bases in between. Germline V lookup: CDR1 MDHEN, CDR2 SYDVKM. CDR3 length: 15 residues. CDR3 region: CASSPPGGQHEKLFF. CDR3 bases: TGTGCCAGCAGTCCCCCGGGGGGGCAACATGAAAAACTGTTTTTT. Based on the CDR3 plus reference TRBV28 and TRBJ1-4, the full variable domain is DVKVTQSSRYLVKRTGEKVFLECVQDMDHENMFWYRQDPGLGLRLIYFSYDVKMKEKGDIPEGYSVSREKKERFSLILESASTNQTSMYLCASSPPGGQHEKLFFGSGTQLSVL.

This clone was observed a handful of times. V usage is TRBV7-6 and J usage is TRBJ2-7; D not resolved. The CDR3 sequence is 13 residues long. Trimming removed 5 bases at V and 7 bases at J, with 15 bases between. Germline V gene sequence: CDR1 SGHVS, CDR2 FNYEAQ. CDR3 coding DNA: TGTGCCAGCAGCCCCGGCCCCCACGGGGAGCAGTACTTC. Its translation is CASSPGPHGEQYF.

V usage is TRBV2 and J usage is TRBJ2-7; no clear D gene. The CDR3 is made up of 14 amino acids. The germline V and J ends were trimmed by 7 bases and 3 bases, with 16 bases remaining between them. Germline V gene data show CDR1 as SNHLY and CDR2 as FYNNEI. CDR3 residues: CASNALRESYEQYF. In DNA form, the CDR3 reads TGTGCCAGCAATGCCTTAAGGGAAAGCTACGAGCAGTACTTC.

The V gene is TRBV25-1, the J gene TRBJ2-1; D may be TRBD2 (6 bases). V was shortened by 1 base and J by 8 bases, with 18 bases between the two germline ends. CDR3 length equals 16 residues. The germline V gene encodes CDR1 MGHDK and CDR2 SYGVNS. For the CDR3, the DNA is TGTGCCAGCAGTGAATCACGGGGGTCGCGCAGTGATGAGCAGTTCTTC. Encoded protein: CASSESRGSRSDEQFF.

This chain connects TRBV19 to TRBJ1-2, with TRBD1 as a possible D gene (5 bases). This CDR3 is built from 12 residues. Deletions cut 3 bases from V and 8 bases from J, with 10 bases between. Germline V gene data show CDR1 as LNHDA and CDR2 as SQIVND (reference sequence). Here the CDR3 DNA reads TGTGCCAGTAGTATTGGGGGGTCCGGCTACACCTTC. It yields the protein CASSIGGSGYTF.

The chain links TRBV6-4 to TRBJ1-1, with D perhaps TRBD1 (6 bases). CDR1 is MRHNA and CDR2 is SNTAGT in the germline V gene. V was pared by 6 bases and J by 1 base, with 9 bases between. The length of the CDR3 is 13 residues. The CDR3 DNA reads TGTGCCAGCAGCAGGGGTTCGAACACTGAAGCTTTCTTT. Its translation: CASSRGSNTEAFF.

The J gene is TRBJ1-4, the V gene TRBV4-1; no reliable D call. Trimming removed 4 bases from V and 7 bases from J, with 22 bases in between. CDR3 size: 17 residues. Germline lookup yields CDR1 MGHRA and CDR2 YSYEKL. CDR3 DNA sequence: TGCGCCAGCAGCCCCTTTATCTGGGTCGGTTTTAGTGAAAAACTGTTTTTT. Translating gives CASSPFIWVGFSEKLFF.

This chain links TRBV24-1 with TRBJ1-2; 9 bases line up with TRBD1. V lost 9 bases and J lost 0; bases outside the gene matches: 7. The V gene's germline CDR1 is KGHDR and CDR2 SFDVKD. The CDR3 consists of 15 residues. The CDR3 protein is CATQEQGASNYGYTF. The CDR3 DNA is TGTGCCACCCAGGAACAGGGGGCCTCTAACTATGGCTACACCTTC.

This chain uses TRBV11-3 with TRBJ1-4; tentative D call: TRBD1 (6 bases). Trimming pared 8 bases from V and 6 bases from J, leaving 16 bases between. Per germline, CDR1 SGHNT and CDR2 YENEEA. The CDR3 runs to 14 residues. The CDR3 sequence is CASGPGGADEKLFF. In DNA form, the CDR3 reads TGTGCCAGCGGGCCTGGGGGGGCAGATGAAAAACTGTTTTTT.

The chain links TRBV12-3 or TRBV12-4 to TRBJ1-3, with TRBD1 matching over 9 bases. V was pared by 5 bases and J by 14 bases, with 7 bases of the junction left unmatched. This CDR3 has 12 residues. The CDR3 is CASSPLGQGLYF. CDR3 in DNA: TGTGCCAGCAGTCCTCTAGGACAGGGGCTATATTTT.

This rearrangement joins TRBV6-5 to TRBJ1-1; D is undetermined. The CDR3 consists of 12 residues. The germline V and J ends were trimmed by 3 bases and 5 bases, with 7 bases remaining between them. Germline V gene lookup returns CDR1 MNHEY and CDR2 SVGAGI. The DNA for the CDR3 is TGTGCCAGCAGTTATACCGGGACTGAAGCTTTCTTT. Translation gives CASSYTGTEAFF.

The chain recombines TRBV29-1 with TRBJ1-2; tentatively, D is TRBD1 (5 bases). V lost 0 bases to trimming and J lost 8 bases, with 16 bases between them. Per germline, CDR1 SQVTM and CDR2 ANQGSEA. The CDR3 length is 14 residues. CDR3 protein: CSVEEASGVKGYTF. CDR3 nucleotides: TGCAGCGTTGAAGAGGCCTCGGGGGTAAAGGGCTACACCTTC.

This chain joins TRBV30 and TRBJ2-3, with 10 positions matching TRBD2. Germline loops: CDR1 GTSNPN, CDR2 SVGIG (reference sequence). CDR3 length: 15 amino acids. V dropped 0 bases and J dropped 6; count of bases not matched to a gene: 6. The DNA of the CDR3 is TGTGCCTGGAGTGTAGCTAGCGGGGGAAGGGATACGCAGTATTTT. Translated, it gives CAWSVASGGRDTQYF.

This chain uses TRBV18 with TRBJ1-2; D uncertain. The V gene's germline CDR1 is KGHSH and CDR2 LQKENI. The CDR3 consists of 13 residues. The V and J ends lost 2 bases and 2 bases respectively, with 6 bases between them. The CDR3: CASSPETNYGYTF. CDR3 in DNA: TGTGCCAGCTCACCAGAGACGAACTATGGCTACACCTTC.

DNA of the CDR3: TGTGCCAGCAGCTCACAGGGGTACACAGATACGCAGTATTTT. It translates to CASSSQGYTDTQYF. V is TRBV9 and J is TRBJ2-3; 7 nucleotides line up with TRBD1. The length of the CDR3 is 14 residues. Germline V gene lookup returns CDR1 SGDLS and CDR2 YYNGEE. Trimming at V came to 4 bases and at J to 2 bases, leaving 4 bases not matched to a gene.

The gene calls are TRBV24-1 and TRBJ2-1, with a possible D match to TRBD2 (7 bases). The CDR3 spans 16 residues. CDR1 is KGHDR and CDR2 is SFDVKD in the germline V gene. Trimming took 4 bases from V and 0 from J, leaving 12 bases between them. CDR3 loop: CATSEGGLYSYNEQFF. The CDR3 DNA reads TGTGCCACCAGTGAGGGGGGGCTTTACTCCTACAATGAGCAGTTCTTC.

V usage is TRBV18 and J usage is TRBJ2-2; 8 bases line up with TRBD2. V dropped 4 bases and J dropped 1; count of bases not matched to a gene: 11. The germline V gene has CDR1 KGHSH and CDR2 LQKENI. The length of the CDR3 is 18 residues. The CDR3 sequence is CASSLISSSGGNTGELFF. The CDR3 nucleotides read TGTGCCAGCTCACTGATTAGCTCCAGCGGGGGGAACACCGGGGAGCTGTTTTTT.

This chain uses TRBV18 with TRBJ1-1, with 7 bases fitting TRBD1. The CDR3 runs 12 residues. With V trimmed by 8 bases and J by 4 bases, 4 bases remained unmatched. In germline, CDR1 is KGHSH, CDR2 LQKENI. The CDR3 sequence is CASQQGSTEAFF. In DNA form, the CDR3 reads TGTGCCAGCCAACAGGGGTCCACTGAAGCTTTCTTT. Together with reference TRBV18 and TRBJ1-1, the CDR3 gives the full variable domain: NAGVMQNPRHLVRRRGQEARLRCSPMKGHSHVYWYRQLPEEGLKFMVYLQKENIIDESGMPKERFSAEFPKEGPSILRIQQVVRGDSAAYFCASQQGSTEAFFGQGTRLTVV.

The chain combines TRBV5-5 with TRBJ1-6; the D gene is possibly TRBD1 (5 bases). Germline loops: CDR1 SGHKS, CDR2 YYEKEE (reference sequence). The CDR3 is 16 amino acids. V lost 0 bases and J 9 bases, leaving 16 bases between the germline ends. CDR3 protein: CASSLAGGTRGSPLHF. The CDR3 coding sequence is TGTGCCAGCAGCTTGGCCGGAGGGACTAGAGGTTCACCCCTCCACTTT.